The clone carrying this TCR beta chain has just a few counts. Its antigen is unknown. CDR1 and CDR2 (germline): SGHVS, FQNEAQ. J gave up 5 bases and V 1 base, and 7 bases lay outside the gene matches. The CDR3 runs to 16 residues. These data originate in a study of cytomegalovirus exposure and HLA in healthy donors. General observations from the study: Accurate predictions that matched the HLA-A and HLA-B alleles of most subjects were reportedly made from TCR beta sequences. An analysis done earlier found most TCR beta V segments productive about 87% or about 30% of the time. Across HLA loci, a later analysis found differing TCR association rates, with DRB1 most and HLA-C fewest. TCR beta V- and J-gene trimming was later associated with a missense DCLRE1C variant.

In the PCR, 60 Vbeta and 13 Jbeta primers were used. Profiling relied on immunoSEQ multiplex PCR, and the TCRdb table lists in-frame clones only, not all of them. Seen here are around 150,000 clones, around four fifths observed once, and the top ten hold around 1.5%. The chain links TRBV7-8 to TRBJ2-5; 10 bases align to TRBD2. Sequenced: PBMCs. This sequence was found in a woman in her twenties or thirties in good health and CMV-seronegative. The DNA of the CDR3 is TGTGCCAGCAGCTTAGGGGGACTAGCGTTCGGGGAGACCCAGTACTTC. Its translation is CASSLGGLAFGETQYF. The variable domain in full, completed from reference TRBV7-8 and TRBJ2-5, reads GAGVSQSPRYKVAKRGQDVALRCDPISGHVSLFWYQQALGQGPEFLTYFQNEAQLDKSGLPSDRFFAERPEGSVSTLKIQRTQQEDSAVYLCASSLGGLAFGETQYFGPGTRLLVL.